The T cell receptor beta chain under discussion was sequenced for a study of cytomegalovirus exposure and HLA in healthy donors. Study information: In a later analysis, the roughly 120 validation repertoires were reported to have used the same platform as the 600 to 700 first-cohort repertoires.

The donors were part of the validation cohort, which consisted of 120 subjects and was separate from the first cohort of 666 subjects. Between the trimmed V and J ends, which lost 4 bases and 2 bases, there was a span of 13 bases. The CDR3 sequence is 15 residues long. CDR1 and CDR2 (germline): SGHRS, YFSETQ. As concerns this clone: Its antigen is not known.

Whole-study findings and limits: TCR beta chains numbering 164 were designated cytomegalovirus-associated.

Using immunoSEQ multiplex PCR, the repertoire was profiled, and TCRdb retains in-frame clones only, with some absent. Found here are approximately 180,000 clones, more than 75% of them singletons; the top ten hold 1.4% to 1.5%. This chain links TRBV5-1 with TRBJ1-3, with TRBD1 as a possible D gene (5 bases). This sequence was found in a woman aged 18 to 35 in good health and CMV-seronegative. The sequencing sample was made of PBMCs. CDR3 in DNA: TGCGCCAGCAGCCCGGTAACAGGTGCTGGAAACACCATATATTTT. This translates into CASSPVTGAGNTIYF.